The 7 T cell receptor beta chains presented below share a single source sample, sequenced in a study of T cell responses to AZD1222 COVID-19 vaccine. This table comes from immunoSEQ multiplex PCR, and its TCRdb copy is limited to in-frame clones, with some not included. The sample lists 150,000 to 200,000 clones, 80% to 90% occurring once. Source: peripheral blood, taken 28 days after the second dose of the MenACWY control vaccine. These receptors were taken from an adult who received the MenACWY meningococcal vaccine as a control.

The rearrangement uses TRBV28 and TRBJ1-2, with a possible D match to TRBD1 (5 bases). This CDR3 comprises 15 residues. The V gene's germline CDR1 is MDHEN and CDR2 SYDVKM. Trimming took 6 bases from V and 1 from J, leaving 15 bases between them. This CDR3 reads CASRLGTAYNYGYTF. The CDR3, as DNA: TGTGCCAGCAGACTAGGGACGGCCTATAACTATGGCTACACCTTC.

The rearrangement links TRBV7-2 to TRBJ1-4; no clear D gene. The CDR3 loop spans 11 amino acids. Germline loops: CDR1 SGHTA, CDR2 FQGNSA. Trimming cost V 5 bases and J 4 bases, with 2 bases left between them. The CDR3 protein is CASSLNEKLFF. CDR3 bases: TGTGCCAGCAGCCTTAATGAAAAACTGTTTTTT.

There are a few counts of this clone. The V and J genes are TRBV28 and TRBJ1-2, with D uncertain. The V end was cut by 1 base, the J end by 4 bases, with 7 bases between. The CDR3 sequence is 13 residues long. The germline V gene encodes CDR1 MDHEN and CDR2 SYDVKM. DNA of the CDR3: TGTGCCAGCAGTTTATCAGAACCCTATGGCTACACCTTC. Translating gives CASSLSEPYGYTF.

The V gene is TRBV5-8, the J gene TRBJ2-5; D ambiguous. Trimming pared 8 bases from V and 3 bases from J, leaving 8 bases between. Germline CDR1 reads SGHTS; CDR2 reads YDEGEE. CDR3 length: 11 amino acids. CDR3 residues: CASRREETQYF. CDR3 sequence (DNA): TGTGCCAGTCGACGGGAAGAGACCCAGTACTTC.

The chain uses TRBV10-1 and TRBJ2-1; D is ambiguous. The CDR3 extends over 14 amino acids. The V gene's germline CDR1 is WNHNN and CDR2 SYGVQD (reference sequence). The ends were cut back, 8 bases at V and 0 bases at J, with 11 bases in the middle. DNA of the CDR3: TGCGCCAGCGGAAAGGAGAGCTCCTACAATGAGCAGTTCTTC. Residues: CASGKESSYNEQFF.

J is TRBJ2-4 and V is TRBV7-8; no firm D call. V dropped 1 base and J dropped 0 bases, with 19 bases sitting between them. Germline lookup yields CDR1 SGHVS and CDR2 FQNEAQ. The CDR3 is made up of 19 amino acids. The CDR3 DNA follows: TGTGCCAGCAGCTTAGTGGTTCAGGCGACGACTCGAGCCAAAAACATTCAGTACTTC. Translated: CASSLVVQATTRAKNIQYF.

CDR3 amino acids: CASSPGQLNYGYTF. In DNA form, the CDR3 reads TGTGCCAGCAGTCCGGGACAGTTAAACTATGGCTACACCTTC. The chain is built from TRBV27 and TRBJ1-2; 7 nucleotides line up with TRBD1. The CDR3 has 14 residues. Trimming took 5 bases from V and 2 from J; bases not matched to a gene: 5. From germline, CDR1 is MNHEY and CDR2 SMNVEV (reference sequence).